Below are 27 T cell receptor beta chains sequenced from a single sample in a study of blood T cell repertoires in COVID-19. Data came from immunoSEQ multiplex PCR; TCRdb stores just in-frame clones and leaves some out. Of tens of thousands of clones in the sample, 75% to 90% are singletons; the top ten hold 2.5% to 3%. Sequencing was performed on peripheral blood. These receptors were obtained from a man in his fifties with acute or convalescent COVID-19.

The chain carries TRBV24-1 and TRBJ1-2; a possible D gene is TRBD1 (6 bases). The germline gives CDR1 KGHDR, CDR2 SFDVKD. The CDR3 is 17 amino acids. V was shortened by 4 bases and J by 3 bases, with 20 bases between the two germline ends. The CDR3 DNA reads TGTGCCACCAGTGACCCGTCACAGGGCCCCACTTACTATGGCTACACCTTC. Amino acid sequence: CATSDPSQGPTYYGYTF.

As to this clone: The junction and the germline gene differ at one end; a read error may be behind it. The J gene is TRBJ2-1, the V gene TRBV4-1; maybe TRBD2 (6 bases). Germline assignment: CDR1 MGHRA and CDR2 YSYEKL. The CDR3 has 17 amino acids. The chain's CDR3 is CASSQGVLGRGYNGQFF. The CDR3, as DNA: TGCGCCAGCAGCCAAGGAGTCCTTGGGCGGGGCTACAATGGGCAGTTCTTC.

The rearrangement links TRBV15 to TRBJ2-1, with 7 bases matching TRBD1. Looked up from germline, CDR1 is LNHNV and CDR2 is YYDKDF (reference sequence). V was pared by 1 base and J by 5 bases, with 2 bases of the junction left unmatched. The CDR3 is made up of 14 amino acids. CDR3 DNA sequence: TGTGCCACCAGCAGAGGACAGGGAGACAATGAGCAGTTCTTC. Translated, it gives CATSRGQGDNEQFF.

The CDR3 region has the DNA TGTGCCTGGAGTTTCGCAGGGGGCGGCTACGAGCAGTACGTC. Amino acid sequence: CAWSFAGGGYEQYV. The chain has TRBV30 and TRBJ2-7, with 8 nucleotides matching TRBD1. This CDR3 has 14 amino acids. Germline loops: CDR1 GTSNPN, CDR2 SVGIG (reference sequence). Germline trimming cut 2 bases from V and 3 bases from J; bases unmatched to any gene: 6.

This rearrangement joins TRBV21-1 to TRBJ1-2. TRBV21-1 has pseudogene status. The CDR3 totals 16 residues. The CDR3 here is CASSKQSRGPAYGYTF. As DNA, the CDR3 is TGTGCCAGCAGCAAACAAAGTAGAGGGCCAGCCTATGGCTACACCTTC.

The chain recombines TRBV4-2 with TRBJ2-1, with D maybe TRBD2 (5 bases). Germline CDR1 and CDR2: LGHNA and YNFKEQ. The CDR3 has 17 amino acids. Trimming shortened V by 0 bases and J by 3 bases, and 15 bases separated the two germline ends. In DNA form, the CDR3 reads TGTGCCAGCAGCCAAGATCAAGGTAGCGCCAACTACAATGAGCAGTTCTTC. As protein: CASSQDQGSANYNEQFF.

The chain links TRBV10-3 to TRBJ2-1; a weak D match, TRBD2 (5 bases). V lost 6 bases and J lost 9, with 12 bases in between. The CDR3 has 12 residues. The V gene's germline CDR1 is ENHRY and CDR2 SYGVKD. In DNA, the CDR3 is TGTGCCATCAGCACTAGGACCGTTGAGCAGTTCTTC. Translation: CAISTRTVEQFF.

CDR3 in amino acids: CASSPQGRGSYNEQFF. DNA of the CDR3: TGTGCCAGCAGTCCACAGGGGCGCGGCTCCTACAATGAGCAGTTCTTC. The chain employs TRBV28 and TRBJ2-1, with 7 positions matching TRBD1. Germline V gene sequence: CDR1 MDHEN, CDR2 SYDVKM. J gave up 0 bases and V 5 bases, and 7 bases lay outside the gene matches. There are 16 residues in the CDR3.

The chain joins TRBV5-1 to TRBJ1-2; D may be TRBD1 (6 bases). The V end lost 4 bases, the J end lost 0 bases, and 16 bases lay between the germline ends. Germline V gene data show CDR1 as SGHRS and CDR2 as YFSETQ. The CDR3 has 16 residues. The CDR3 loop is CASSPGGGNTNYGYTF. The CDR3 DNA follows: TGCGCCAGCAGCCCGGGAGGGGGAAATACTAACTATGGCTACACCTTC.

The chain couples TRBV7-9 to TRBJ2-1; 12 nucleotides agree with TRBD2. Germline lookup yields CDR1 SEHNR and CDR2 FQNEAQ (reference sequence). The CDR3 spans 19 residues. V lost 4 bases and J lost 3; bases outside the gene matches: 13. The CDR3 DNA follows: TGTGCCAGCAGCTCAAGTGGACTAGCGGGACTCCTCATCTACAATGAGCAGTTCTTC. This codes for CASSSSGLAGLLIYNEQFF.

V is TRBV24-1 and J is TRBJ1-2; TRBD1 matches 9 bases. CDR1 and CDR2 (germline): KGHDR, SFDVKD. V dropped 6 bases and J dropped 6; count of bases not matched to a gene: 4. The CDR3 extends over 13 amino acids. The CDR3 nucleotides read TGTGCCACCAGTACGGACAGGGGTGATGGCTACACCTTC. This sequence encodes CATSTDRGDGYTF.

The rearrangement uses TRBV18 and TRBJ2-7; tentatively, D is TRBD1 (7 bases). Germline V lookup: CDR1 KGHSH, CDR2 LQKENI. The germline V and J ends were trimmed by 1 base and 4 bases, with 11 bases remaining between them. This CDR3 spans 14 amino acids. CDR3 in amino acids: CASSPQGAGYEQYF. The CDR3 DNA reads TGTGCCAGCTCACCACAGGGGGCGGGGTACGAGCAGTACTTC.

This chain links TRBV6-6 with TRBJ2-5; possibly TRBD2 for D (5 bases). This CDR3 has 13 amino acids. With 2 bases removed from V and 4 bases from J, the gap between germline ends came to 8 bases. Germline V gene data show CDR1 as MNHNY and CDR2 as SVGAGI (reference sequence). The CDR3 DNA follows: TGTGCCAGCAGTTACGCAGGAGGAGAGACCCAGTACTTC. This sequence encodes CASSYAGGETQYF.

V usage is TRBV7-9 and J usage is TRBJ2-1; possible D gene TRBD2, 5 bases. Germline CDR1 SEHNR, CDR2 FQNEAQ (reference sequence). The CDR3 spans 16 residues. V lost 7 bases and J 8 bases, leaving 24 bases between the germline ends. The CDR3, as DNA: TGTGCCAGCACCCCCCCGCGGGTCGTAGAATCATATGAGCAGTTCTTC. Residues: CASTPPRVVESYEQFF.

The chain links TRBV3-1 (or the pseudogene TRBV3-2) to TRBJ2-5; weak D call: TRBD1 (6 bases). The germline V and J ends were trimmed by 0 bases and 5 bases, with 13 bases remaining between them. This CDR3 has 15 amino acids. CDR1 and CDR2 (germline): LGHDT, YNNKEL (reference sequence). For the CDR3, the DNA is TGTGCCAGCAGCCAAGAGTGGGGGCAGGGGGAGACCCAGTACTTC. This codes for CASSQEWGQGETQYF.

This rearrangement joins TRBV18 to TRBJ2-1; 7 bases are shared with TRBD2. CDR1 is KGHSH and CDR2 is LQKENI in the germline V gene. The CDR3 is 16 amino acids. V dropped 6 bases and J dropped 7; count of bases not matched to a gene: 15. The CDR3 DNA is TGTGCCAGCTCGGTAGAGGGACTACGCCCTTGGAATGAGCAGTTCTTC. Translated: CASSVEGLRPWNEQFF.

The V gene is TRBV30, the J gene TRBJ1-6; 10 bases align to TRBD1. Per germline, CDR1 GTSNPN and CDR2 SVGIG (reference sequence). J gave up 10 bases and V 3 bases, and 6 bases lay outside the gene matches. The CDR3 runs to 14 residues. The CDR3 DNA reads TGTGCCTGGAGAGAGGGGACAGGGGTGTCACCCCTCCACTTT. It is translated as CAWREGTGVSPLHF. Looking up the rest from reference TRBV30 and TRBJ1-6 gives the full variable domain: SQTIHQWPATLVQPVGSPLSLECTVEGTSNPNLYWYRQAAGRGLQLLFYSVGIGQISSEVPQNLSASRPQDRQFILSSKKLLLSDSGFYLCAWREGTGVSPLHFGNGTRLTVT.

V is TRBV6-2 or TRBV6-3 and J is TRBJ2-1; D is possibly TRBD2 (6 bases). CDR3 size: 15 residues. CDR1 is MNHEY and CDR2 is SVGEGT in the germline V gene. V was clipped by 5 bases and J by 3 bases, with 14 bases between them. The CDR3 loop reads CASSRTIQNYNEQFF. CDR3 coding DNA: TGTGCCAGCAGTCGGACTATCCAAAACTACAATGAGCAGTTCTTC.

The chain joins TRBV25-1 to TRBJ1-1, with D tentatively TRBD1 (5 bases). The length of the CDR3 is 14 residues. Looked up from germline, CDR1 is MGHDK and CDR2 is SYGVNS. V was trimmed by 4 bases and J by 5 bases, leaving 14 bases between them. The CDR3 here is CASSVSGRVTEAFF. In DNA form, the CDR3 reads TGTGCCAGCAGTGTATCAGGGAGGGTGACTGAAGCTTTCTTT. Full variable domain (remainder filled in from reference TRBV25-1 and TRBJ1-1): EADIYQTPRYLVIGTGKKITLECSQTMGHDKMYWYQQDPGMELHLIHYSYGVNSTEKGDLSSESTVSRIRTEHFPLTLESARPSHTSQYLCASSVSGRVTEAFFGQGTRLTVV.

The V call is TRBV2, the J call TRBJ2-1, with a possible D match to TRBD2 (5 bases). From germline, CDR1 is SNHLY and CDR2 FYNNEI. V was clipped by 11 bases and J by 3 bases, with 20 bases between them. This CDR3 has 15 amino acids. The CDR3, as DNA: TGTGCCGCCGGGGTCGCAGCCCCCCTCTACAATGAGCAGTTCTTC. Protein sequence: CAAGVAAPLYNEQFF.

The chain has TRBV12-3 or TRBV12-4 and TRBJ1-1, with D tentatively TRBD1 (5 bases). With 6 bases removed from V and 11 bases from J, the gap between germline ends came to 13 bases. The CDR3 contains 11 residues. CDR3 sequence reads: CASSLGGIAFF. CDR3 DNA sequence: TGTGCCAGCAGCCTTGGGGGGATCGCTTTCTTT.

CDR3 DNA: TGTGCCATCAGCCCCGGGAGCGGGAAAGTGTACGAGCAGTACTTC. Residues: CAISPGSGKVYEQYF. The chain uses TRBV10-3 and TRBJ2-7; TRBD2 agrees at 7 bases. The germline CDR1 and CDR2 sequences are ENHRY and SYGVKD. This CDR3 is built from 15 residues. The trim removed 6 bases at V and 4 bases at J, leaving 12 bases unmatched.

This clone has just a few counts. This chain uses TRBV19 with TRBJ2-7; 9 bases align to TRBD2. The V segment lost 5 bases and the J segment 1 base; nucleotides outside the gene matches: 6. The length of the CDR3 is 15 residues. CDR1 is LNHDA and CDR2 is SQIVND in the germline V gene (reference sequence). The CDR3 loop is CASSGSRGGSYEQYF. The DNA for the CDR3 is TGTGCCAGTAGTGGCTCGCGGGGGGGTTCCTACGAGCAGTACTTC.

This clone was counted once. The CDR3 DNA is TGTGCCAGCAGTGCGGAGCAGGGAGGGTCACCCCTCCACTTT. Amino acid sequence: CASSAEQGGSPLHF. The chain is built from TRBV2 and TRBJ1-6; maybe TRBD1 (5 bases). The CDR3 runs to 14 residues. Germline V gene lookup returns CDR1 SNHLY and CDR2 FYNNEI. Deletions cut 4 bases from V and 10 bases from J, with 14 bases between.

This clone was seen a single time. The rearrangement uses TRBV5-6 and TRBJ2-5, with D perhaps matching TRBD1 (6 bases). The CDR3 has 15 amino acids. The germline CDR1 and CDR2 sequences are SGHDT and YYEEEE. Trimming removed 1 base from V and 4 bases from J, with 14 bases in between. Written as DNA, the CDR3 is TGTGCCAGCAGCTTGTTTGGGGGCGCGGGAGAGACCCAGTACTTC. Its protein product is CASSLFGGAGETQYF.

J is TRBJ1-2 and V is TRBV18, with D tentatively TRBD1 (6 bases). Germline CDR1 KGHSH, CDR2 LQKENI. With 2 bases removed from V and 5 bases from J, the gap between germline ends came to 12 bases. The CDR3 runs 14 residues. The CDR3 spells CASSPDRLTYGYTF. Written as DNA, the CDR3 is TGTGCCAGCTCACCAGACAGGTTAACGTATGGCTACACCTTC.

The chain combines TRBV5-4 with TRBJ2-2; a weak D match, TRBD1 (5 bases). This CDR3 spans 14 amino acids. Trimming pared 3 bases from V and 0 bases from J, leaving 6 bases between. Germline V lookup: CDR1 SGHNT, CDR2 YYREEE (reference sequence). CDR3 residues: CASSSGSNTGELFF. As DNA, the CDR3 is TGTGCCAGCAGCTCAGGGTCGAACACCGGGGAGCTGTTTTTT. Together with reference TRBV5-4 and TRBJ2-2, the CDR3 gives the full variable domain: ETGVTQSPTHLIKTRGQQVTLRCSSQSGHNTVSWYQQALGQGPQFIFQYYREEENGRGNFPPRFSGLQFPNYSSELNVNALELDDSALYLCASSSGSNTGELFFGEGSRLTVL.